These T cell receptor beta chains were read from a single sample in a study of shared T cell receptors in the human thymus. Profiled with immunoSEQ multiplex PCR; TCRdb holds only in-frame clones, not every one. The profile shows roughly 550,000 clones, around 82% of them singletons. This same sample was also part of a study on human thymus T cells.

What was sequenced was thymocytes. All receptors derive from a boy under three years old with a congenital heart defect. Each CDR3 is given with its conserved first and last residue. A D gene is named only where the DNA matches it firmly. Clone size is stated in some rows and not others, as once, few, many or a class when expanded.

v_call,d_call,clone_size,j_call,cdr3_nt,cdr3_aa
TRBV18,-,-,TRBJ1-2,TGTGCCAGCTCTCCTAGGGGCCTGAGTGGCTACACCTTC,CASSPRGLSGYTF
TRBV6-5,-,-,TRBJ1-2,TGTGCCAGCAGTTACATTACCGGGGTCGCATATGGCTACACCTTC,CASSYITGVAYGYTF
TRBV30,-,-,TRBJ2-5,TGTGCCTGGAGTGTTCCCAGCGGAGAAAAGGGAGAGACCCAGTACTTC,CAWSVPSGEKGETQYF
TRBV19,TRBD2,-,TRBJ2-7,TGTGCCAGTAGTGCCGGGCCGTTAGCGGGAGGAAACTACGAGCAGTACTTC,CASSAGPLAGGNYEQYF
TRBV5-6,TRBD1,-,TRBJ1-1,TGTGCCAGCAGCTCCCGGGACAGGGGGCGTAGAGGTCGAAGCACTGAAGCTTTCTTT,CASSSRDRGRRGRSTEAFF
TRBV14,TRBD2,-,TRBJ2-1,TGTGCCAGCAGCCAAGATCTTCCCGCTGGCGGGAGGTTTCACAATGAGCAGTTCTTC,CASSQDLPAGGRFHNEQFF
TRBV15,TRBD2,-,TRBJ2-2,TGTGCCACCAGCAGAGGGCTCCTAGCGGGAGCCCTGGGCACCGGGGAGCTGTTTTTT,CATSRGLLAGALGTGELFF
TRBV14,TRBD2,-,TRBJ2-7,TGTGCCAGCAGCCCCCTACTAGCGAGCTTTTCCTACGAGCAGTACTTC,CASSPLLASFSYEQYF
TRBV7-9,-,-,TRBJ2-7,TGTGCCAGCAGCCCCCCGCTGACTAGGGACTACGAGCAGTACTTC,CASSPPLTRDYEQYF
TRBV4-3,-,few,TRBJ2-1,TGCGCCAGCAGCCAGAGCCGGGAAGTCGGGAGCAGGAATGAGCAGTTCTTC,CASSQSREVGSRNEQFF
TRBV20-1,-,few,TRBJ2-5,TGCAGTGCTTGCGTGGAAGAGACCCAGTACTTC,CSACVEETQYF
TRBV5-5,-,-,TRBJ2-7,TGTGCCAGCAGCGGAAAGGGGGTCGGCTACGAGCAGTACTTC,CASSGKGVGYEQYF
TRBV27,TRBD1,-,TRBJ2-1,TGTGCCAGCAGGAGACGGGACAGGGTTATGGAGAGTCGCTACAATGAGCAGTTCTTC,CASRRRDRVMESRYNEQFF
TRBV28,-,-,TRBJ2-1,TGTGCCAGCAGTTTAGACGACATTAGCTCCTACAATGAGCAGTTCTTC,CASSLDDISSYNEQFF
TRBV19,-,-,TRBJ2-7,TGTGCCAGTACCCAAAGTGAGACAACCTACGAGCAGTACTTC,CASTQSETTYEQYF
TRBV2,-,-,TRBJ2-4,TGTGCCAGCAGAAAGGGGTCGAGAAACATTCAGTACTTC,CASRKGSRNIQYF
TRBV2,-,-,TRBJ2-3,TGTGCCAGCAGTGAGCACAGGGTTGGGGGCACAGATACGCAGTATTTT,CASSEHRVGGTDTQYF
TRBV28,-,-,TRBJ2-7,TGTGCCAGCAGTTTTGAGGCTCCGATGACCTACGAGCAGTACTTC,CASSFEAPMTYEQYF
TRBV14,-,-,TRBJ2-3,TGTGCCAGCAGCCGCCCCGGGGATACGCAGTATTTT,CASSRPGDTQYF
TRBV2,TRBD2,-,TRBJ2-5,TGTGCCAGCAGTCCGCTCGGGGCATTAGCGGGAGAGACCCAGTACTTC,CASSPLGALAGETQYF
TRBV19,TRBD1,few,TRBJ2-2,TGTGCCAGTAGAGGGACAGGCGAGAACACCGGGGAGCTGTTTTTT,CASRGTGENTGELFF
TRBV5-1,-,-,TRBJ2-7,TGCGCCAGCAGCTCATCCTACGAGCAGTACTTC,CASSSSYEQYF
TRBV10-3,TRBD2,-,TRBJ2-1,TGTGCCATCAATCCGACTAGCGGGAGGGCCGAGTATGGGGTCGGTGAGCAGTTCTTC,CAINPTSGRAEYGVGEQFF
TRBV27,-,-,TRBJ2-5,TGTGCCAGCAGTCCCACGGCCGCGCGGTGGGAGACCCAGTACTTC,CASSPTAARWETQYF
TRBV4-1,-,-,TRBJ2-3,TGCGCCAGCAGCCAAGATACATGGCGGATCCGAGATACGCAGTATTTT,CASSQDTWRIRDTQYF
TRBV2,-,-,TRBJ2-7,TGTGCCAGCAATCGAAGAGGGTATACCTACGAGCAGTACTTC,CASNRRGYTYEQYF
TRBV27,TRBD2,-,TRBJ2-5,TGTGCCAGCAGTTTAAGGGCTAGCGGGACAGAGACCCAGTACTTC,CASSLRASGTETQYF
TRBV9,TRBD2,-,TRBJ2-1,TGTGCCAGCAGCTCCGGGGGGATACACAATGAGCAGTTCTTC,CASSSGGIHNEQFF
TRBV15,TRBD1,-,TRBJ2-3,TGTGCCACCAGCAGAGATCACAGGGGGCGTCCGAGGGCAGATACGCAGTATTTT,CATSRDHRGRPRADTQYF